One and the same sample provided the 19 T cell receptor beta chains below, sequenced in a study of T cells in Graves' hyperthyroidism and ophthalmopathy. Amplified regions were TCR beta CDR3 sequences from RNA transcripts. Carried out on the TCR CDR3, a first-round RT-PCR used the HTBI primer set. MiXCR, applied by TCRdb to the multiplex PCR reads, yields one record per CDR3 protein. The sample contains about 710,000 distinct CDR3 sequences, over 15% of which appear only once. Sample: blood. The receptors stem from a man aged 18-30 years with Graves' hyperthyroidism.

The chain is built from TRBV27 and TRBJ1-1; D ambiguous. The CDR3 has 13 amino acids. Germline lookup yields CDR1 MNHEY and CDR2 SMNVEV (reference sequence). Trimming removed 8 bases from V and 1 base from J, with 11 bases in between. This CDR3 is CASGLLPNTEAFF. The CDR3 DNA is TGTGCCAGCGGATTGCTTCCGAACACTGAAGCTTTCTTT.

This clonotype has a count of ten or more. J is TRBJ2-1 and V is TRBV3-1; 10 bases match TRBD1. V lost 6 bases to trimming and J lost 5 bases; unmatched junction nucleotides: 4. Germline assignment: CDR1 LGHDT and CDR2 YNNKEL (reference sequence). The CDR3 sequence is 14 residues long. The CDR3 nucleotides read TGTGCCAGCAGGCCGGGACAGGGGAACAATGAGCAGTTCTTC. Protein sequence: CASRPGQGNNEQFF.

This clonotype was seen at least ten times. V usage is TRBV6-2 or TRBV6-3 and J usage is TRBJ2-5; 11 bases fit TRBD2. The CDR3 loop spans 15 amino acids. V gave up 2 bases and J gave up 4 bases; unmatched junction bases: 3. The germline V gene has CDR1 MNHEY and CDR2 SVGEGT. DNA of the CDR3: TGTGCCAGCAGTTACGTAGCGGGAGGGTCAGAGACCCAGTACTTC. It yields the protein CASSYVAGGSETQYF.

Many counts were recorded for this clonotype. This chain connects TRBV6-1 to TRBJ2-7; possible D gene TRBD1, 6 bases. The CDR3 runs 13 residues. CDR1 and CDR2 (germline): MNHNS, SASEGT. Trimming shortened V by 10 bases and J by 5 bases, and 18 bases separated the two germline ends. CDR3 sequence reads: CATYRVSRNEQYF. CDR3 sequence (DNA): TGTGCCACCTACAGGGTTTCTCGGAACGAGCAGTACTTC.

V gene TRBV6-1 combines with J gene TRBJ1-2, with a possible D match to TRBD1 (5 bases). Trimming removed 6 bases at V and 8 bases at J, with 16 bases between. Germline V gives CDR1 MNHNS, CDR2 SASEGT. The CDR3 sequence is 13 residues long. In DNA, the CDR3 is TGTGCCAGCAGGGCAGGGTCCCCTGCCGGCTACACCTTC. Amino acids: CASRAGSPAGYTF.

In this sample, this clonotype turned up many times. V gene TRBV7-8 combines with J gene TRBJ2-5, with 7 bases fitting TRBD1. V gave up 3 bases and J gave up 5 bases; unmatched junction bases: 6. The CDR3 contains 14 residues. In germline, CDR1 is SGHVS, CDR2 FQNEAQ. The CDR3 sequence is CASSFEGGIETQYF. The DNA of the CDR3 is TGTGCCAGCAGCTTCGAAGGGGGCATCGAGACCCAGTACTTC.

This clonotype has ten or more counts. J is TRBJ1-1 and V is TRBV29-1; 7 nucleotides match TRBD1. With 4 bases clipped from V and 1 base from J, the junction kept 6 bases outside the gene matches. The CDR3 sequence is 14 residues long. Germline-derived CDR1 and CDR2 are SQVTM and ANQGSEA. The CDR3 DNA reads as TGCAGCGTTGTCGCAGGGGGGACGAACACTGAAGCTTTCTTT. It encodes CSVVAGGTNTEAFF.

CDR3 sequence reads: CSAMGLAGRETQYF. In DNA form, the CDR3 reads TGCAGTGCTATGGGACTAGCGGGACGGGAGACCCAGTACTTC. The J gene is TRBJ2-5, the V gene TRBV20-1, with TRBD2 matching over 13 bases. Germline trimming cut 4 bases from V and 5 bases from J; bases unmatched to any gene: 4. Germline V gene data show CDR1 as DFQATT and CDR2 as SNEGSKA (reference sequence). This CDR3 has 14 amino acids.

This clonotype came up a few times. The rearrangement links TRBV11-2 to TRBJ2-5, with a weak D call TRBD1 (5 bases). The CDR3 runs 14 residues. Between the trimmed V and J ends, which lost 0 bases and 4 bases, there was a span of 9 bases. Per the germline V gene, CDR1 is SGHAT and CDR2 is FQNNGV. This CDR3 reads CASSLDWQGETQYF. Written as DNA, the CDR3 is TGTGCCAGCAGCTTAGATTGGCAGGGAGAGACCCAGTACTTC. Using reference TRBV11-2 and TRBJ2-5 for the parts outside the CDR3, the full variable domain is EAGVAQSPRYKIIEKRQSVAFWCNPISGHATLYWYQQILGQGPKLLIQFQNNGVVDDSQLPKDRFSAERLKGVDSTLKIQPAKLEDSAVYLCASSLDWQGETQYFGPGTRLLVL.

The J gene is TRBJ2-3, the V gene TRBV11-2; 8 bases align to TRBD2. V dropped 4 bases and J dropped 6; count of bases not matched to a gene: 15. The CDR3 runs to 17 residues. Germline assignment: CDR1 SGHAT and CDR2 FQNNGV. The CDR3 reads CASSYTTGGPYRDTQYF. CDR3 coding DNA: TGTGCCAGCAGCTACACCACGGGAGGGCCGTACAGGGATACGCAGTATTTT. Variable domain in full (rest from reference TRBV11-2 and TRBJ2-3): EAGVAQSPRYKIIEKRQSVAFWCNPISGHATLYWYQQILGQGPKLLIQFQNNGVVDDSQLPKDRFSAERLKGVDSTLKIQPAKLEDSAVYLCASSYTTGGPYRDTQYFGPGTRLTVL.

The gene calls are TRBV18 and TRBJ2-5; D unclear. The V gene's germline CDR1 is KGHSH and CDR2 LQKENI. The V end lost 3 bases, the J end lost 9 bases, and 11 bases lay between the germline ends. This CDR3 has 12 residues. The CDR3: CASSPYKAAQYF. CDR3 bases: TGTGCCAGCTCACCCTACAAGGCAGCCCAGTACTTC.

This chain connects TRBV20-1 to TRBJ2-1; TRBD2 aligns across 15 bases. J was trimmed by 4 bases and V by 1 base; bases with no gene match: 8. This CDR3 region has 18 residues. Germline CDR1 is DFQATT and CDR2 is SNEGSKA (reference sequence). In DNA, the CDR3 is TGCAGTGCTAGAGTCCCCGGACTAGCGGGGGGGATATACAATGAGCAGTTCTTC. Amino acids: CSARVPGLAGGIYNEQFF.

The chain employs TRBV6-1 and TRBJ2-3; 11 nucleotides line up with TRBD2. Germline V CDR1 and CDR2: MNHNS, SASEGT. V was clipped by 5 bases and J by 3 bases; unmatched bases: 10. The CDR3 length is 17 residues. The CDR3 coding sequence is TGTGCCAGCAGTTATCGCGGGACTAGCGGATTTACAGATACGCAGTATTTT. Its protein is CASSYRGTSGFTDTQYF.

As regards this clonotype: At one end, the junction sequence differs from germline, possibly due to a read error. V and J are TRBV5-1 and TRBJ2-3; either TRBD1 or TRBD2 may fit D (5 bases each). CDR1 SGHRS and CDR2 YFSETQ come from the germline V gene. The CDR3 runs 17 residues. CDR3 sequence: CASSLFPGSTYTDTQYF. The CDR3 region has the DNA TGTGCCAGCAGCTTATTTCCAGGGAGTACTTACACAGATACGCAGTATTTT.

This clonotype has ten or more counts. The rearrangement joins TRBV7-2 to TRBJ1-2; D is undetermined. CDR3 length: 12 amino acids. Germline values: CDR1 SGHTA, CDR2 FQGNSA. Trimming stripped 5 bases from V and 4 bases from J, with 8 bases between. CDR3 sequence reads: CASSMIIYGYTF. The CDR3 region has the DNA TGTGCCAGCAGCATGATCATCTATGGCTACACCTTC. The full variable domain, its missing parts supplied by reference TRBV7-2 and TRBJ1-2, is GAGVSQSPSNKVTEKGKDVELRCDPISGHTALYWYRQSLGQGLEFLIYFQGNSAPDKSGLPSDRFSAERTGGSVSTLTIQRTQQEDSAVYLCASSMIIYGYTFGSGTRLTVV.

The V call is TRBV24-1, the J call TRBJ2-3; D is ambiguous. The J call may not be correct, given that the DNA end is closer to TRBJ1-5. The CDR3 loop spans 11 amino acids. CDR1 is KGHDR, CDR2 SFDVKD, per germline. This CDR3 is CATSLTDTQHF. The CDR3 coding sequence is TGTGCCACCAGCCTTACAGATACGCAGCATTTT.

The chain combines TRBV6-5 with TRBJ2-5; TRBD1 is a possible D gene (6 bases). The CDR3 length is 13 residues. Per the germline V gene, CDR1 is MNHEY and CDR2 is SVGAGI. The V end was cut by 2 bases, the J end by 9 bases, with 13 bases between. The CDR3 bases are TGTGCCAGCAGTTACGAAGGGGGAAGGGCCCAGTACTTC. This gives the protein CASSYEGGRAQYF.

This chain links TRBV7-2 with TRBJ2-1; the D is unclear. Per germline, CDR1 SGHTA and CDR2 FQGNSA. The length of the CDR3 is 13 residues. Trimming took 1 base from V and 6 from J, leaving 7 bases between them. DNA of the CDR3: TGTGCCAGCAGCTTAGGACCCACCAATGAGCAGTTCTTC. It is translated as CASSLGPTNEQFF. Variable domain in full (rest from reference TRBV7-2 and TRBJ2-1): GAGVSQSPSNKVTEKGKDVELRCDPISGHTALYWYRQSLGQGLEFLIYFQGNSAPDKSGLPSDRFSAERTGGSVSTLTIQRTQQEDSAVYLCASSLGPTNEQFFGPGTRLTVL.

The rearrangement joins TRBV7-8 to TRBJ2-3; maybe TRBD2 (6 bases). Germline V lookup: CDR1 SGHVS, CDR2 FQNEAQ. There are 14 residues in the CDR3. V dropped 5 bases and J dropped 2 bases, with 11 bases sitting between them. CDR3 region: CASSQLAYTDTQYF. In DNA, the CDR3 is TGTGCCAGCAGCCAGCTAGCGTACACAGATACGCAGTATTTT.